This is a list of T cell receptor beta chains from one sample in a study of glioma-infiltrating T cells. Each CDR3 protein is one row after TCRdb ran MiXCR on the multiplex PCR reads. The sample contains about 12,000 distinct CDR3 sequences, about 25% of which appear only once. The sample comprised glioma tissue, nonneoplastic brain tissue, or PBMCs (not recorded which). The receptor set was obtained from a human donor with low-grade glioma or glioblastoma, undergoing nonglioma brain surgery, or in good health (not recorded which). The CDR3 runs from the conserved cysteine through the conserved F or W. Fields, in order: clone size, V gene, J gene, D gene, CDR3 protein, CDR3 DNA. The D gene is left open where the match is weak. Part of the rows lack a size; the others show once, few, many or a class for expanded clones.

>few|TRBV19|TRBJ1-2|TRBD1
CASRPGTGSLTF
TGTGCCAGCCGTCCCGGGACAGGGTCGCTCACCTTC
>.|TRBV29-1|TRBJ1-1|.
CSVRPDPREAFF
TGCAGCGTAAGACCTGACCCCCGTGAAGCTTTCTTT
>.|TRBV2|TRBJ2-3|.
CAGSDAFTSTQYF
TGTGCCGGCAGTGACGCCTTTACTAGTACGCAGTATTTT
>many|TRBV28|TRBJ2-1|TRBD2
CASSQTSDYNEQFF
TGTGCCAGCAGTCAAACTAGCGACTACAATGAGCAGTTCTTC
>.|TRBV7-2|TRBJ2-1|TRBD2
CASSFRTSGSGTYNEQFF
TGTGCCAGCAGCTTCAGGACTAGCGGGAGTGGCACCTACAATGAGCAGTTCTTC
>few|TRBV7-2|TRBJ2-3|TRBD2
CASSSTSGGSTDTQYF
TGTGCCAGCAGCTCGACTAGCGGGGGGAGCACAGATACGCAGTATTTT
>many|TRBV4-1|TRBJ1-1|.
CASSQASASRGYDTEAFF
TGCGCCAGCAGCCAAGCATCGGCATCTCGGGGATACGACACTGAAGCTTTCTTT
>many|TRBV24-1|TRBJ1-1|.
CATSDPNRNTEAFF
TGTGCCACCAGTGATCCCAACAGGAACACTGAAGCTTTCTTT
>many|TRBV10-3|TRBJ2-6|TRBD1
CAISENGQGAAGANVLTF
TGTGCCATCAGTGAGAACGGGCAGGGGGCAGCTGGGGCCAACGTCCTGACTTTC
>few|TRBV20-1|TRBJ2-7|TRBD2
CSASTSGRAFGYEQYF
TGCAGTGCTTCCACTAGCGGGAGGGCCTTCGGGTACGAGCAGTACTTC
>.|TRBV27|TRBJ2-1|TRBD2
CASSLLLAGANGNVQFF
TGTGCCAGCAGTTTATTACTAGCGGGGGCGAATGGCAATGTGCAGTTCTTC
>.|TRBV18|TRBJ1-2|TRBD1
CASSRQGSDGYTF
TGTGCCAGCTCGCGACAGGGATCAGATGGCTACACCTTC
>medium-sized|TRBV6-1|TRBJ2-7|.
CASSPPPRNEQYF
TGTGCCAGCAGCCCCCCCCCCAGGAACGAGCAGTACTTC
>.|TRBV3-1|TRBJ2-7|.
CASSQVGRLMSSYEQYF
TGTGCCAGCAGCCAAGTCGGGCGGCTTATGAGCTCCTACGAGCAGTACTTC
>.|TRBV20-1|TRBJ2-1|TRBD2
CSASGLAGGPYYNEQFF
TGCAGTGCTAGTGGACTAGCGGGAGGGCCTTACTACAATGAGCAGTTCTTC
>.|TRBV12-3/TRBV12-4|TRBJ1-5|.
CASSEDSYYQPQHF
TGTGCCAGTAGCGAGGACAGCTATTATCAGCCCCAGCATTTT
>many|TRBV20-1|TRBJ2-3|TRBD2
CSARVGTSGDSDTQYF
TGCAGTGCTAGAGTTGGGACTAGCGGGGATTCAGATACGCAGTATTTT
>many|TRBV6-1|TRBJ1-4|.
CASILGRVTNEKLFF
.
>many|TRBV6-1|TRBJ1-4|TRBD1
CASSSGQGNEKLFF
TGTGCCAGCAGCAGCGGACAGGGTAATGAAAAACTGTTTTTT
>few|TRBV28|TRBJ2-3|TRBD1
CASTLAPTWTGASTDTQYF
TGTGCCAGCACCCTAGCCCCCACGTGGACAGGGGCTAGCACAGATACGCAGTATTTT
>many|TRBV15|TRBJ2-1|TRBD1
CATSRSTGIGDYEQFF
TGTGCCACCAGCAGGTCGACAGGGATCGGTGATTATGAGCAGTTCTTC
>.|TRBV4-2|TRBJ2-1|.
CASSQDIDSSYNEQFF
TGTGCCAGCAGCCAAGATATCGATAGCTCCTACAATGAGCAGTTCTTC
>many|TRBV4-1|TRBJ2-1|TRBD1
CASSQRQGNEQFF
TGCGCCAGCAGCCAGCGACAGGGCAATGAGCAGTTCTTC
>medium-sized|TRBV15|TRBJ1-5|TRBD1
CATSRTGGNQPQHF
TGTGCCACCAGCAGAACAGGGGGCAATCAGCCCCAGCATTTT
>few|TRBV19|TRBJ1-5|.
CASSRRESGANQPQHF
TGTGCCAGTAGCCGTAGGGAATCAGGGGCCAATCAGCCCCAGCATTTT
>.|TRBV11-2|TRBJ2-7|.
CASSPGEVIGEQYF
TGTGCCAGCAGCCCGGGAGAGGTAATTGGCGAGCAGTACTTC
>many|TRBV6-1|TRBJ1-5|.
CASRPDPNQPQHF
TGTGCCAGCAGACCGGACCCTAATCAGCCCCAGCATTTT
>.|TRBV4-1|TRBJ2-2|.
CASRTVGTGELFF
TGCGCCAGCAGGACCGTGGGTACCGGGGAGCTGTTTTTT
>many|TRBV20-1|TRBJ2-1|.
CSAAAYNEQFF
TGCAGTGCCGCCGCCTACAATGAGCAGTTCTTC
>few|TRBV3-1|TRBJ1-1|.
CASSQGTYEAFF
TGTGCCAGCAGCCAAGGAACGTATGAAGCTTTCTTT
>.|TRBV29-1|TRBJ1-2|TRBD1
CSGLTGINYGYTF
TGCAGCGGTTTGACAGGGATTAACTATGGCTACACCTTC
>.|TRBV2|TRBJ2-2|.
CASRGTGELFF
TGTGCCAGCAGGGGTACCGGGGAGCTGTTTTTT
>.|TRBV25-1|TRBJ1-4|TRBD1
CASSVVKLGQAHATNEKLFF
TGTGCCAGCAGTGTAGTTAAGTTGGGACAGGCGCATGCAACTAATGAAAAACTGTTTTTT
>many|TRBV6-4|TRBJ2-2|.
CASSDSSTGELFF
TGTGCCAGCAGTGACTCGAGCACCGGGGAGCTGTTTTTT
>many|TRBV15|TRBJ2-1|TRBD2
CATKGVGLAEPNNEQFF
TGTGCCACCAAGGGGGTGGGACTAGCGGAACCAAACAATGAGCAGTTCTTC
>few|TRBV30|TRBJ2-1|.
CAWGRATNEQFF
TGTGCCTGGGGGCGCGCTACCAATGAGCAGTTCTTC
>.|TRBV5-4|TRBJ2-1|.
CASSFTSYNEQFF
TGTGCCAGCAGCTTTACAAGCTACAATGAGCAGTTCTTC
>many|TRBV2|TRBJ2-5|TRBD2
CASTGLAGGVQETQYF
TGTGCCAGCACCGGACTAGCGGGAGGGGTCCAAGAGACCCAGTACTTC
>.|TRBV20-1|TRBJ2-7|TRBD1
CSARGRLRTGGREQYF
TGCAGTGCTAGAGGAAGATTGAGGACAGGGGGCCGCGAGCAGTACTTC
>.|TRBV5-4|TRBJ2-7|TRBD2
CASSNRNGGDYWEQYF
TGTGCCAGCAGCAACCGGAACGGAGGGGACTACTGGGAGCAGTACTTC
>many|TRBV7-2|TRBJ2-3|.
CASSLDLGTQYF
TGTGCCAGCAGCCTAGACTTGGGTACGCAGTATTTT